Each of the 18 T cell receptor beta chains below was sequenced from the same sample in a study of PD-L1 blockade in urothelial cancer. This table comes from immunoSEQ multiplex PCR, and its TCRdb copy is limited to in-frame clones, with some not included. The table has 55,000 to 80,000 clones, more than 75% seen once. As for time point: pretreatment peripheral blood. Sequencing used PBMCs, obtained around atezolizumab (anti-PD-L1) treatment. The source is a man aged 60-69 years with urothelial cancer.

This clone was detected a few times. The chain employs TRBV30 and TRBJ1-5, with D unresolved. Trimming shortened V by 0 bases and J by 2 bases, and 11 bases separated the two germline ends. Looked up from germline, CDR1 is GTSNPN and CDR2 is SVGIG (reference sequence). CDR3 size: 15 residues. CDR3 residues: CAWSVPRYGNQPQHF. The CDR3 DNA reads as TGTGCCTGGAGTGTACCCAGATACGGCAATCAGCCCCAGCATTTT.

The V and J genes are TRBV7-9 and TRBJ2-3, with D possibly being TRBD1 (6 bases). Trimming stripped 1 base from V and 8 bases from J, with 13 bases between. The germline V gene encodes CDR1 SEHNR and CDR2 FQNEAQ (reference sequence). The CDR3 has 14 amino acids. Here the CDR3 reads CASSLGSTRGTQYF. The CDR3 region has the DNA TGTGCCAGCAGCTTAGGATCAACCAGGGGTACGCAGTATTTT.

Only a few counts were recorded for this clone. This sequence joins TRBV27 and TRBJ1-1; TRBD1 is a possible D gene (6 bases). CDR1 is MNHEY, CDR2 SMNVEV, per germline (reference sequence). V lost 3 bases, J lost 13 bases, and 18 bases lay in between. CDR3 length: 13 residues. CDR3 sequence: CASSFRTQGQVFF. The CDR3 DNA reads TGTGCCAGCAGTTTTCGCACGCAGGGGCAGGTTTTCTTT.

The chain uses TRBV7-9 and TRBJ2-7; TRBD2 is a possible D gene (5 bases). This CDR3 is built from 14 residues. CDR1 is SEHNR and CDR2 is FQNEAQ in the germline V gene (reference sequence). The V end lost 1 base, the J end lost 5 bases, and 12 bases lay between the germline ends. The CDR3 protein is CASSLVEGIHEQYF. DNA for the CDR3: TGTGCCAGCAGCTTAGTTGAGGGTATCCACGAGCAGTACTTC.

This clone occurred a few times. J is TRBJ2-3 and V is TRBV11-1, with TRBD2 matching over 15 bases. CDR3 length: 17 amino acids. The V gene's germline CDR1 is SGHAT and CDR2 FQDESV (reference sequence). V trimming: 5 bases; J trimming: 2 bases; junction bases outside the gene matches: 5. This chain's CDR3 is CASSTGLAGGFTDTQYF. In DNA, the CDR3 is TGTGCCAGCAGCACCGGACTAGCGGGGGGGTTCACAGATACGCAGTATTTT.

This clone was seen just once. The J gene is TRBJ1-6, the V gene TRBV5-1, with 11 bases matching TRBD1. CDR1 is SGHRS and CDR2 is YFSETQ in the germline V gene. This CDR3 is 18 amino acids long. Trimming cost V 4 bases and J 10 bases; bases outside gene matches: 16. Here the CDR3 reads CASSPRPGGQGVRSPLHF. The CDR3 coding sequence is TGCGCCAGCAGCCCGCGCCCAGGGGGACAGGGGGTCCGGTCACCCCTCCACTTT.

This rearrangement joins TRBV5-1 to TRBJ1-1, with D tentatively TRBD1 (6 bases). The CDR3 totals 14 residues. The V gene's germline CDR1 is SGHRS and CDR2 YFSETQ. Trimming stripped 4 bases from V and 10 bases from J, with 20 bases between. The CDR3 region has the DNA TGCGCCAGCAGCGGGGGCCGGACGGGCCCCAGAGCTTTCTTT. Protein product: CASSGGRTGPRAFF.

J is TRBJ1-2 and V is TRBV11-3, with 10 bases identical to TRBD1. Trimming at V came to 5 bases and at J to 4 bases, leaving 7 bases not matched to a gene. This CDR3 contains 15 residues. Germline loops: CDR1 SGHNT, CDR2 YENEEA. The CDR3 nucleotides are TGTGCCAGCAGCCAGCCGGGACAGGGGCCCTATGGCTACACCTTC. This sequence encodes CASSQPGQGPYGYTF.

The chain joins TRBV15 to TRBJ1-2; possible D gene TRBD1, 5 bases. Germline V gene data show CDR1 as LNHNV and CDR2 as YYDKDF (reference sequence). The V end lost 0 bases, the J end lost 4 bases, and 6 bases lay between the germline ends. The CDR3 covers 13 residues. CDR3 protein: CATSREGVYGYTF. In DNA, the CDR3 is TGTGCCACCAGCAGAGAAGGGGTCTATGGCTACACCTTC.

The chain is built from TRBV6-6 and TRBJ1-6; D call uncertain. This CDR3 is 14 amino acids long. CDR1 MNHNY and CDR2 SVGAGI come from the germline V gene (reference sequence). The V end lost 6 bases, the J end lost 7 bases, and 13 bases lay between the germline ends. The CDR3 loop reads CASSQLLVNSPLHF. DNA for the CDR3: TGTGCCAGCAGCCAGTTATTGGTCAATTCACCCCTCCACTTT.

This clone appeared a few times. CDR3 DNA sequence: TGTGCCTGGAGTTTACAGTCGAACACTGAAGCTTTCTTT. Translated: CAWSLQSNTEAFF. J is TRBJ1-1 and V is TRBV30; the D is unclear. The length of the CDR3 is 13 residues. V lost 2 bases and J lost 1, with 8 bases in between. Looked up from germline, CDR1 is GTSNPN and CDR2 is SVGIG (reference sequence).

The chain uses TRBV29-1 and TRBJ2-1, with D possibly TRBD2 on 5 matching bases. V dropped 7 bases and J dropped 6 bases, with 16 bases sitting between them. The CDR3 is made up of 13 amino acids. Per the germline V gene, CDR1 is SQVTM and CDR2 is ANQGSEA. The CDR3 sequence: CSGARPGTNEQFF. The CDR3 DNA follows: TGCAGCGGTGCACGACCGGGAACCAATGAGCAGTTCTTC.

The rearrangement joins TRBV7-3 to TRBJ2-2, with D possibly matching TRBD2 (6 bases). This CDR3 is 17 amino acids long. Germline V gene sequence: CDR1 SGHTA, CDR2 FQGTGA. Trimming shortened V by 1 base and J by 0 bases, and 12 bases separated the two germline ends. The CDR3 here is CASSLNPPGANTGELFF. In DNA form, the CDR3 reads TGTGCCAGCAGCTTAAACCCCCCGGGGGCGAACACCGGGGAGCTGTTTTTT.

The V call is TRBV30, the J call TRBJ1-4; perhaps TRBD1 as D (5 bases). Per the germline V gene, CDR1 is GTSNPN and CDR2 is SVGIG (reference sequence). V shed 2 bases and J shed 12 bases, with 13 bases lying between them. CDR3 length: 12 amino acids. This CDR3 reads CAWSLGRWELFF. CDR3 bases: TGTGCCTGGAGTTTGGGGCGCTGGGAACTGTTTTTT.

The chain links TRBV4-3 to TRBJ2-1; 7 positions agree with TRBD1. Trimming took 0 bases from V and 9 from J; bases not matched to a gene: 11. Germline CDR1 and CDR2: LGHNA and YSLEER. CDR3 length: 16 residues. As DNA, the CDR3 is TGCGCCAGCAGCCAAGATGGTAGACAGGGTCGGGGTGAGCAGTTCTTC. It yields the protein CASSQDGRQGRGEQFF.

V usage is TRBV6-4 and J usage is TRBJ2-2; D uncertain. The CDR3 is 14 residues long. Germline loops: CDR1 MRHNA, CDR2 SNTAGT. Deletions cut 6 bases from V and 1 base from J, with 9 bases between. CDR3 protein: CASRRLGNTGELFF. The CDR3 DNA sequence: TGTGCCAGCAGACGACTGGGGAACACCGGGGAGCTGTTTTTT.

This chain joins TRBV14 and TRBJ1-4, with D perhaps matching TRBD1 (5 bases). The V end was cut by 5 bases, the J end by 5 bases, with 9 bases between. Per the germline V gene, CDR1 is SGHDN and CDR2 is FVKESK. The CDR3 has 13 residues. Here the CDR3 reads CASSGALNEKLFF. CDR3 sequence (DNA): TGTGCCAGCAGCGGGGCGCTAAATGAAAAACTGTTTTTT.

The genes are TRBV18 and TRBJ1-1, with TRBD1 as a possible D gene (6 bases). The CDR3 length is 14 residues. CDR1 KGHSH and CDR2 LQKENI come from the germline V gene. Trimming took 2 bases from V and 8 from J, leaving 15 bases between them. The CDR3 DNA follows: TGTGCCAGCTCACCAATCAGGGGCCGAGGGGAAGCTTTCTTT. This encodes CASSPIRGRGEAFF.